This TCR beta chain is drawn from a study of T cells in localized non-small cell lung cancer. Germline lookup yields CDR1 MNHNS and CDR2 SASEGT. V was pared by 2 bases and J by 6 bases, with 11 bases between. The CDR3 loop spans 14 amino acids. General study results and limits: Of the tissues analyzed, uninvolved adjacent lung showed maximal T cell clonality, greater than tumor. In adjacent lung, a median roughly 60 of the top 100 tumor clones were found. Those with higher blood T cell density had longer overall survival. Owing to sequencing of a solitary tumor region, heterogeneity cannot be discounted.

The table came from immunoSEQ multiplex PCR; TCRdb's copy has only in-frame clones and leaves some out. The sample contains 60,000 to 65,000 clones, 90% of which appear only once. Remarks on this clone: The antigen is not known.

Sequencing used peripheral blood, obtained before any cancer treatment. The sequence was obtained from a woman aged 40 to 75 with stage I lung adenocarcinoma. The chain couples TRBV6-1 to TRBJ1-5, with a tentative D call TRBD1 (6 bases). In DNA, the CDR3 is TGTGCCAGCAGTGAAAGGGGGAGGGGTCAGCCCCAGCATTTT. The encoded protein is CASSERGRGQPQHF.